Sequencing of this T cell receptor beta chain was carried out in a study of blood T cell repertoires in COVID-19. Turning to the study itself: The samples span acute and convalescent COVID-19 from the United States, Italy and Spain. PBMCs, B-cell-depleted T cells, or T cells provided the cDNA or gDNA that made up the material.

The CDR3 is 14 residues long. Germline CDR1 and CDR2: LGHDT and YNNKEL (reference sequence). The V and J ends lost 1 base and 4 bases respectively, with 8 bases between them. In the study's own analysis: Estimated nucleated cell counts came from reference gene primer amplification. The repertoire was sequenced with immunoSEQ multiplex PCR; TCRdb's copy has only in-frame clones and lacks some. V, J and clone size derive from that table, while D and trimming were established from the DNA sequence. The sample has over 60,000 clones, around 82% seen once. This clone occurred once. The V gene is TRBV3-1 (or the pseudogene TRBV3-2), the J gene TRBJ1-5, with D possibly being TRBD1 (5 bases). The sequenced material came from peripheral blood. This TCR derives from a man aged 80 or over with active COVID-19. CDR3 bases: TGTGCCAGCAGCCAAGCAGGGCTAAATCAGCCCCAGCATTTT. Residues: CASSQAGLNQPQHF.